The entry below gives a single T cell receptor (beta chain) sequence along with its context. Its antigen is currently unknown. Individual cDNA molecules were tagged with unique molecular identifiers. TCRdb used MiXCR to reprocess the 5' RACE reads, holding one entry per CDR3 protein. Of 60,000 to 85,000 distinct CDR3 sequences listed, about 16% are singletons. The V segment lost 4 bases and the J segment 4 bases; nucleotides outside the gene matches: 6. Germline loops: CDR1 MNHEY, CDR2 SVGEGT. CDR3 length equals 14 residues. These data belong to a study of early T cells in non-severe SARS-CoV-2 infection. The wider study: Sequencing targeted bulk RNA from unsorted whole blood, leaving chains unpaired.

Study-wide results and caveats: Matching against VDJdb likely underestimated virus-specific expansions, favoring anti-spike CD8.

The specimen was whole blood. This receptor was obtained from an adult who was a healthcare worker with PCR-confirmed SARS-CoV-2 infection or an uninfected control (not recorded which). The V gene is TRBV6-2 or TRBV6-3, the J gene TRBJ1-1; 7 bases line up with TRBD1. CDR3 DNA: TGTGCCAGCAGTTCCCCTTACAGGGGCACTGAAGCTTTCTTT. Translating it yields CASSSPYRGTEAFF.